Listed below are T cell receptor beta chains from one sample, sequenced in a study of blood T cells in healthy people across ages. One entry per CDR3 protein results from TCRdb running MiXCR on the 5' RACE reads. Altogether about 900,000 distinct CDR3 sequences are present, about 44% being singletons, with the ten largest covering roughly 13%. Material: blood. Receptors originate from a man aged 25-40 years in good health. Both conserved end residues are part of each CDR3. The D gene is left open where the match is weak. Clone size is not always given. Where it is, it says once, few, many or a class for expanded clones.

J,D,V,size,DNA,CDR3
TRBJ1-4,TRBD1,TRBV27,once,TGTGCCAGCGCCGTCGGGACAGATCTGCGGGAAAAACTGTTTTTT,CASAVGTDLREKLFF
TRBJ2-3,TRBD2,TRBV20-1,few,TGCAGTGCACCCGGACTAGCGGGGGGGGTGACAGATACGCAGTATTTT,CSAPGLAGGVTDTQYF
TRBJ2-1,TRBD2,TRBV20-1,-,TGCAGTGGGAGGACTAGCGTCGAGAATGAGCAGTTCTTC,CSGRTSVENEQFF
TRBJ1-4,TRBD1,TRBV5-1,-,TGCGCCAGCAGCGAAAACAGGGGACTTAATGAAAAACTGTTTTTT,CASSENRGLNEKLFF
TRBJ1-1,-,TRBV6-6,-,TGTGCCGGCAGTTTCGACACTGAAGCTTTCTTT,CAGSFDTEAFF
TRBJ1-2,-,TRBV9,few,TGTGCCAGCAGCGTAGAGCCAGGGACGTTGGGCTACACCTTC,CASSVEPGTLGYTF
TRBJ2-1,TRBD2,TRBV7-9,-,TGTGCCAGCAGCTTAGGACCCGGGGGGGAGTTCTTC,CASSLGPGGEFF
TRBJ2-3,TRBD2,TRBV27,-,TGTGCCGGCAGTCCCCTAGCGGGGGGGGAAGATACGCAGTATTTT,CAGSPLAGGEDTQYF
TRBJ2-7,-,TRBV4-3,-,TGCGCCAGCAGCCAAGAGTGGGCAGGCTCCTACGAGCAGTACTTC,CASSQEWAGSYEQYF
TRBJ1-2,TRBD1,TRBV6-1,few,TGTGCCAGCACTCAGGGGGGACAGGGTCGTGGCTACACCTTC,CASTQGGQGRGYTF
TRBJ2-3,-,TRBV28,-,TGTGCCAGCAGTTTCTTCGAGGGGACAGATACGCAGTATTTT,CASSFFEGTDTQYF
TRBJ1-1,TRBD1,TRBV3-1,few,TGTGCCAGCAGCCCCCCCTGGGGAGGGGGCGCAGGTACTGAAGCTTTCTTT,CASSPPWGGGAGTEAFF
TRBJ1-2,TRBD1,TRBV6-2/TRBV6-3,-,TGTGCCAGCAGAGACAGGGATAACGATGGCTACACCTTC,CASRDRDNDGYTF
TRBJ1-1,-,TRBV7-2,-,TGTGCCAGCAGCTTAGCTGGCGGGGGATCTGAAGCTTTCTTT,CASSLAGGGSEAFF
TRBJ2-2,-,TRBV7-2,few,TGTGCCAGCAGCTTGCCGCGGGCAACGAACACCGGGGAGCTGTTTTTT,CASSLPRATNTGELFF
TRBJ2-7,TRBD1,TRBV4-3,few,TGCGCCAGCAGCCAAGATCCAGGGACAGGGGGCTACGAGCAGTACTTC,CASSQDPGTGGYEQYF
TRBJ1-2,-,TRBV29-1,-,TGCAGCGTTGTATCGGCAGGGCGGGACTATGGCTACACCTTC,CSVVSAGRDYGYTF
TRBJ2-2,-,TRBV5-1,-,TGCGCCAGCTCTCACCCAGACAGGACGAACACCGGGGAGCTGTTTTTT,CASSHPDRTNTGELFF
TRBJ1-2,TRBD1,TRBV3-1,-,TGTGCCAGCAGCCAGGGACAGGGAGGAACCAGCTACACCTTC,CASSQGQGGTSYTF
TRBJ2-5,TRBD1,TRBV7-2,once,TGTGCCAGCAGCACGCTGACAGGGCAAGAGACCCAGTACTTC,CASSTLTGQETQYF
TRBJ2-3,TRBD2,TRBV30,-,TGTGCCTGGAGTGGACTAGCGGGGGGGCCAGATACGCAGTATTTT,CAWSGLAGGPDTQYF
TRBJ1-1,-,TRBV15,-,TGTGCCACCAGCAGAGAAAAGTCAAGGGCTAACACTGAAGCTTTCTTT,CATSREKSRANTEAFF
TRBJ1-6,-,TRBV27,-,TGTGCCAGCAGTTTCCTACAGGGAAATTCACCCCTCCACTTT,CASSFLQGNSPLHF
TRBJ2-1,-,TRBV11-3,many,TGTGCCAGCAGCTTAGATATGGGGGGTAATGAGCAGTTCTTC,CASSLDMGGNEQFF
TRBJ2-7,TRBD1,TRBV28,once,TGTGCCAGCAGTTTATTGGACAGGGCCTCGTCCTACGAGCTGTACTTC,CASSLLDRASSYELYF
TRBJ2-4,-,TRBV4-2,once,TGTGCCAGCAGCCAAGATTTGGGGGGAAGCAAAGACATTCAGTACTTC,CASSQDLGGSKDIQYF
TRBJ1-2,TRBD1,TRBV20-1,-,TGCAGTGCTGAGGGGACAGGAACCTATGGCTACACCTTC,CSAEGTGTYGYTF
TRBJ2-3,-,TRBV27,-,TGTGCCAGCAGTTCGCCTTACCGTGCGGATACGCAGTATTTT,CASSSPYRADTQYF
TRBJ1-6,-,TRBV7-9,-,TGTGCCAGCAGCTTAGGGAGTGGGTCACCCCTCCACTTT,CASSLGSGSPLHF
TRBJ2-5,TRBD2,TRBV2,few,TGTGCCAGCAGTATTCTGAGGACTAGCGGGCAAAAAGAGACCCAGTACTTC,CASSILRTSGQKETQYF
TRBJ2-1,-,TRBV6-2/TRBV6-3,few,TGTGCCAGCAGTTACCGGGGATACAATGAGCAGTTCTTC,CASSYRGYNEQFF
TRBJ2-7,-,TRBV5-1,-,TGCGCCAGCAGCACCTACTCCCGGGACGGTAGCTACGAGCAGTACTTC,CASSTYSRDGSYEQYF
TRBJ2-3,-,TRBV10-3,few,TGTGCCTCGACAACCGGCCTTAGCACAGATACGCAGTATTTT,CASTTGLSTDTQYF
TRBJ1-5,-,TRBV6-1,many,TGTGCCAGCAGTGAAAATCAGCCCCAGCATTTT,CASSENQPQHF
TRBJ2-1,TRBD2,TRBV20-1,-,TGCAGTGCTAGAGAGGGAGCGGGGGGGCTTCTTTACAATGAGCAGTTCTTC,CSAREGAGGLLYNEQFF
TRBJ2-7,TRBD1,TRBV4-1,-,TGCGCCAGCAGCCAACTGGGGTCGGGACAGGGAAACTACGAGCAGTACTTC,CASSQLGSGQGNYEQYF
TRBJ2-3,TRBD1,TRBV6-4,-,TGTGCCAGCAGTGACTGGGACAGGGGGCGGAATACGCAGTATTTT,CASSDWDRGRNTQYF
TRBJ2-3,-,TRBV7-2,-,TGTGCCAGCAGCTGGTCAGGGGCCACAGATACGCAGTATTTT,CASSWSGATDTQYF
TRBJ1-6,-,TRBV5-6,few,TGTGCCAGCAGCGTCGGGGATTCACCCCTCCACTTT,CASSVGDSPLHF
TRBJ2-7,TRBD1,TRBV10-2,once,TGCGCCAGCAGTGGTTTAGGGGGCGACGAGCAGTGCTTC,CASSGLGGDEQCF
TRBJ2-1,-,TRBV4-1,-,TGCGCCAGCAGCGGGGGGGCTTTTTTGAATGAGCAGTTCTTC,CASSGGAFLNEQFF
TRBJ1-1,TRBD1,TRBV5-1,few,TGCGCCAGCAGCTTGAGGACAGGGGGCGGGATGAACACTGAAGCTTTCTTT,CASSLRTGGGMNTEAFF
TRBJ1-6,-,TRBV2,few,TGTGCCAGCAAGATATACCCGGCGGGGAATTCACCCCTCCACTTT,CASKIYPAGNSPLHF
TRBJ2-1,TRBD2,TRBV5-1,-,TGCGCCAGCAGCTTTAGCGGGGGGCCCGAGAATGAGCAGTTCTTC,CASSFSGGPENEQFF
TRBJ1-2,-,TRBV7-9,few,TGTGCCAGCAGCTCCACCGGCACCTTC,CASSSTGTF
TRBJ2-1,TRBD2,TRBV20-1,-,TGCAGTGCTATCGGGACTAGCGGGGGGGCCGGCAATGAGCAGTTCTTC,CSAIGTSGGAGNEQFF